The 21 T cell receptor beta chains below all came from one sample that was sequenced in a study of T cell responses to AZD1222 COVID-19 vaccine. TCRdb keeps only in-frame clones here, not all; method: immunoSEQ multiplex PCR. The table records more than 250,000 clones, approximately 95% of them present only once. This specimen was peripheral blood, taken on day 0 of AZD1222 vaccination. Receptor source: an adult in good health.

The rearrangement links TRBV7-2 to TRBJ2-3, with TRBD2 as a possible D gene (5 bases). CDR1 is SGHTA, CDR2 FQGNSA, per germline. The CDR3 is 15 amino acids. Deletions cut 2 bases from V and 6 bases from J, with 15 bases between. The CDR3 loop is CASSLRRALEDTQYF. The CDR3 DNA follows: TGTGCCAGCAGCTTACGGCGGGCTCTCGAGGATACGCAGTATTTT. Drawing the rest from reference TRBV7-2 and TRBJ2-3, the complete variable domain is GAGVSQSPSNKVTEKGKDVELRCDPISGHTALYWYRQSLGQGLEFLIYFQGNSAPDKSGLPSDRFSAERTGGSVSTLTIQRTQQEDSAVYLCASSLRRALEDTQYFGPGTRLTVL.

This sequence joins TRBV18 and TRBJ1-6; 7 nucleotides line up with TRBD1. Trimming at V came to 4 bases and at J to 7 bases, leaving 4 bases not matched to a gene. The germline V gene encodes CDR1 KGHSH and CDR2 LQKENI. There are 14 residues in the CDR3. For the CDR3, the DNA is TGTGCCAGCTCACTGGGACAGCAGAATTCACCCCTCCACTTT. Translation: CASSLGQQNSPLHF.

The rearrangement links TRBV2 to TRBJ2-1; 10 nucleotides agree with TRBD2. This CDR3 has 15 amino acids. Trimming removed 5 bases from V and 5 bases from J; junction bases left unmatched: 6. The V gene's germline CDR1 is SNHLY and CDR2 FYNNEI. The chain's CDR3 is CASSLAGVGDNEQFF. CDR3 in DNA: TGTGCCAGCAGTCTAGCGGGAGTGGGGGACAATGAGCAGTTCTTC.

The J gene is TRBJ1-2, the V gene TRBV15; possible D gene TRBD1, 6 bases. Trimming stripped 0 bases from V and 5 bases from J, with 13 bases between. Germline assignment: CDR1 LNHNV and CDR2 YYDKDF (reference sequence). This CDR3 contains 15 residues. In DNA, the CDR3 is TGTGCCACCAGCAGAGACCGGACAGCACTATATGGCTACACCTTC. This sequence encodes CATSRDRTALYGYTF. Looking up the rest from reference TRBV15 and TRBJ1-2 gives the full variable domain: DAMVIQNPRYQVTQFGKPVTLSCSQTLNHNVMYWYQQKSSQAPKLLFHYYDKDFNNEADTPDNFQSRRPNTSFCFLDIRSPGLGDTAMYLCATSRDRTALYGYTFGSGTRLTVV.

CDR3 in DNA: TGCGCCAGCAGCCGAGGTGGAGGGAAGTACAATGAGCAGTTCTTC. Protein product: CASSRGGGKYNEQFF. The V call is TRBV4-3, the J call TRBJ2-1; D is possibly TRBD2 (6 bases). Germline values: CDR1 LGHNA, CDR2 YSLEER. CDR3 length: 15 residues. Trimming removed 4 bases from V and 4 bases from J, with 14 bases in between.

This clone has just one count. The chain combines TRBV7-8 with TRBJ2-7; 9 bases agree with TRBD2. After removal of 5 bases from V and 6 bases from J, the junction contained 11 bases not matched to a gene. Germline CDR1 SGHVS, CDR2 FQNEAQ. This CDR3 has 15 amino acids. DNA for the CDR3: TGTGCCAGCAGCCTACTCAGGGCGGGGGGGTCCGAGCAGTACTTC. This codes for CASSLLRAGGSEQYF.

J is TRBJ1-6 and V is TRBV30, with D possibly matching TRBD1 (5 bases). V was shortened by 1 base and J by 6 bases, with 7 bases between the two germline ends. CDR1 and CDR2 from the germline V gene are GTSNPN and SVGIG (reference sequence). The CDR3 sequence is 13 residues long. CDR3 in DNA: TGTGCCTGGAGTGGAGACAGTAATTCACCCCTCCACTTT. Translating gives CAWSGDSNSPLHF.

CDR3 bases: TGCAGCGTTGAGGACAGGGTGGGGTACGAGCAGTACTTC. Its protein product is CSVEDRVGYEQYF. The chain recombines TRBV29-1 with TRBJ2-7; 8 bases line up with TRBD1. CDR1 is SQVTM and CDR2 is ANQGSEA in the germline V gene. There are 13 residues in the CDR3. The J segment lost 4 bases and the V segment lost 3 bases, leaving 5 bases of the junction unmatched.

The chain carries TRBV9 and TRBJ1-1; a weak D match, TRBD1 (6 bases). Trimming shortened V by 3 bases and J by 3 bases, and 15 bases separated the two germline ends. Germline CDR1 reads SGDLS; CDR2 reads YYNGEE. There are 15 residues in the CDR3. In nucleotides, the CDR3 is TGTGCCAGCAGCGCTGGGGGGGGCCGGGACACTGAAGCTTTCTTT. This translates into CASSAGGGRDTEAFF.

This clone was counted only a few times. The chain uses TRBV10-3 and TRBJ1-3; D is perhaps TRBD1 (5 bases). CDR3 size: 12 residues. CDR1 is ENHRY and CDR2 is SYGVKD in the germline V gene. With 8 bases removed from V and 3 bases from J, the gap between germline ends came to 8 bases. CDR3 amino acids: CAIAGLGNTIYF. The CDR3 DNA reads as TGTGCCATCGCAGGGCTTGGAAACACCATATATTTT.

This sequence joins TRBV27 and TRBJ1-1, with D uncertain. V lost 6 bases and J 6 bases, leaving 20 bases between the germline ends. CDR1 and CDR2 (germline): MNHEY, SMNVEV (reference sequence). The CDR3 is 15 residues long. CDR3 region: CASRLGRGFGAEAFF. The CDR3 DNA reads TGTGCCAGCAGGTTAGGGCGTGGGTTCGGGGCTGAAGCTTTCTTT.

This chain links TRBV7-2 with TRBJ2-7; 8 bases match TRBD2. J was trimmed by 1 base and V by 5 bases; bases with no gene match: 7. Germline CDR1 SGHTA, CDR2 FQGNSA. CDR3 length equals 15 residues. CDR3 DNA sequence: TGTGCCAGCAGCCCCTGGACTAGCCCATCCTACGAGCAGTACTTC. This codes for CASSPWTSPSYEQYF.

CDR3: CASSSVHSQGSPLHF. For the CDR3, the DNA is TGTGCCAGCAGTTCCGTTCACTCTCAGGGTTCACCCCTCCACTTT. The J gene is TRBJ1-6, the V gene TRBV27; D is possibly TRBD1 (5 bases). CDR1 and CDR2 from the germline V gene are MNHEY and SMNVEV (reference sequence). V was pared by 4 bases and J by 9 bases, with 16 bases between. The CDR3 is 15 residues long.

The chain couples TRBV9 to TRBJ1-6; D is unresolved. The CDR3 totals 17 residues. The germline V and J ends were trimmed by 0 bases and 8 bases, with 18 bases remaining between them. Germline loops: CDR1 SGDLS, CDR2 YYNGEE. CDR3 bases: TGTGCCAGCAGCGTAGCTTACGGACCATCTATGGATTCACCCCTCCACTTT. Encoded protein: CASSVAYGPSMDSPLHF.

This chain uses TRBV28 with TRBJ1-5; possible D gene TRBD1, 6 bases. CDR1 is MDHEN, CDR2 SYDVKM, per germline. This CDR3 is built from 15 residues. Trimming took off 2 bases at V and 6 bases at J, with 14 bases between the two ends. The CDR3 region has the DNA TGTGCCAGCAGTTTAGGGGGGCAGGTTGGTCAGCCCCAGCATTTT. This encodes CASSLGGQVGQPQHF.

The chain recombines TRBV9 with TRBJ2-1, with D perhaps matching TRBD2 (6 bases). Germline lookup yields CDR1 SGDLS and CDR2 YYNGEE. The V gene lost 4 bases and the J gene lost 7 bases, with 15 bases spanning the gap. The CDR3 is 14 amino acids. CDR3 sequence: CASSTRLDGNEQFF. The DNA for the CDR3 is TGTGCCAGCAGCACCCGACTAGACGGGAATGAGCAGTTCTTC.

V usage is TRBV2 and J usage is TRBJ2-7; D is ambiguous. Deletions cut 2 bases from V and 0 bases from J, with 11 bases between. Germline V gives CDR1 SNHLY, CDR2 FYNNEI. The CDR3 covers 15 residues. CDR3 DNA sequence: TGTGCCAGCAGTGAATCGGCGGATAGCTCCTACGAGCAGTACTTC. Translating it yields CASSESADSSYEQYF.

J is TRBJ1-2 and V is TRBV12-3 or TRBV12-4, with D maybe TRBD1 (5 bases). The CDR3 extends over 13 amino acids. Between the trimmed V and J ends, which lost 6 bases and 5 bases, there was a span of 13 bases. This CDR3 reads CASSPREGYGYTF. CDR3 nucleotides: TGTGCCAGCAGCCCGCGGGAGGGGTATGGCTACACCTTC.

The chain joins TRBV6-5 to TRBJ2-2; 8 bases line up with TRBD1. Looked up from germline, CDR1 is MNHEY and CDR2 is SVGAGI. Trimming removed 6 bases from V and 7 bases from J; junction bases left unmatched: 7. The CDR3 extends over 14 amino acids. CDR3 nucleotide sequence: TGTGCCAGCAGGCAGGGGGCGTTTGACGGGGAGCTGTTTTTT. It encodes CASRQGAFDGELFF.

This rearrangement joins TRBV6-2 or TRBV6-3 to TRBJ2-1; D may be TRBD1 or TRBD2 (5 bases each). V lost 5 bases, J lost 10 bases, and 12 bases lay in between. Germline loops: CDR1 MNHEY, CDR2 SVGEGT. The CDR3 sequence is 12 residues long. CDR3 sequence: CASSHPGAEQFF. The CDR3 region has the DNA TGTGCCAGCAGTCACCCCGGGGCCGAGCAGTTCTTC.

J is TRBJ2-3 and V is TRBV29-1, with D possibly being TRBD2 (7 bases). CDR3 length equals 12 residues. Germline-derived CDR1 and CDR2 are SQVTM and ANQGSEA. Trimming took off 7 bases at V and 2 bases at J, with 10 bases between the two ends. The CDR3 coding sequence is TGCAGCGGCGGGGGCTCCACAGATACGCAGTATTTT. This codes for CSGGGSTDTQYF.